The 22 T cell receptor beta chains below come from one sample, sequenced in a study of blood T cell repertoires in COVID-19. TCRdb keeps only in-frame clones here, not all; method: immunoSEQ multiplex PCR. This table holds about 250,000 clones, 83% found once. Source material: peripheral blood. The receptors were gathered from an elderly man with acute or convalescent COVID-19.

The chain uses TRBV9 and TRBJ2-2; 9 bases map to TRBD1. J gave up 4 bases and V 3 bases, and 7 bases lay outside the gene matches. CDR3 length equals 16 residues. Looked up from germline, CDR1 is SGDLS and CDR2 is YYNGEE. In DNA form, the CDR3 reads TGTGCCAGCAGCGCTACCGGGACAGGGAGCACCGGGGAGCTGTTTTTT. The encoded protein is CASSATGTGSTGELFF.

The rearrangement links TRBV4-1 to TRBJ2-1; no clear D. This CDR3 comprises 17 residues. The germline gives CDR1 MGHRA, CDR2 YSYEKL. V was trimmed by 3 bases and J by 4 bases, leaving 19 bases between them. CDR3 amino acids: CASSQALDSTAYNEQFF. The CDR3 DNA reads as TGCGCCAGCAGCCAGGCCCTCGACTCGACCGCTTACAATGAGCAGTTCTTC.

This clone was seen just once. The V and J genes are TRBV3-1 (or the pseudogene TRBV3-2) and TRBJ1-2; TRBD1 aligns across 9 bases. The ends lost 5 bases at V and 8 bases at J; junction bases unmatched: 6. Germline lookup yields CDR1 LGHDT and CDR2 YNNKEL (reference sequence). This CDR3 comprises 13 residues. The CDR3 sequence: CASSLGQGKGYTF. The DNA for the CDR3 is TGTGCCAGCAGCTTGGGACAGGGTAAAGGCTACACCTTC.

The V gene is TRBV4-2, the J gene TRBJ2-1, with 16 nucleotides matching TRBD2. Per the germline V gene, CDR1 is LGHNA and CDR2 is YNFKEQ. The trim removed 4 bases at V and 8 bases at J, leaving 5 bases unmatched. This CDR3 contains 16 residues. Here the CDR3 DNA reads TGTGCCAGCAGCCCCGGGACTAGCGGGGGGGAGGATGAGCAGTTCTTC. It translates to CASSPGTSGGEDEQFF.

This clone was seen a handful of times. J is TRBJ1-6 and V is TRBV28; 8 nucleotides align to TRBD1. V was pared by 1 base and J by 6 bases, with 11 bases of the junction left unmatched. Germline V gene sequence: CDR1 MDHEN, CDR2 SYDVKM. The CDR3 runs to 18 residues. CDR3 sequence: CASSLFLGAGGSNSPLHF. CDR3 sequence (DNA): TGTGCCAGCAGTTTATTCCTTGGTGCAGGGGGCTCTAATTCACCCCTCCACTTT.

The gene calls are TRBV5-1 and TRBJ2-7; 7 nucleotides align to TRBD1. CDR1 is SGHRS, CDR2 YFSETQ, per germline. The CDR3 has 14 residues. Germline trimming cut 3 bases from V and 5 bases from J; bases unmatched to any gene: 8. The CDR3 bases are TGCGCCAGCAGCTCAAAGACAGGGTCCCACGAGCAGTACTTC. This translates into CASSSKTGSHEQYF. Full variable domain (rest looked up from reference TRBV5-1 and TRBJ2-7): KAGVTQTPRYLIKTRGQQVTLSCSPISGHRSVSWYQQTPGQGLQFLFEYFSETQRNKGNFPGRFSGRQFSNSRSEMNVSTLELGDSALYLCASSSKTGSHEQYFGPGTRLTVT.

V and J are TRBV3-1 (or the pseudogene TRBV3-2) and TRBJ1-1; D is perhaps TRBD1 (5 bases). Between the trimmed V and J ends, which lost 4 bases and 5 bases, there was a span of 8 bases. CDR1 and CDR2 from the germline V gene are LGHDT and YNNKEL (reference sequence). The CDR3 spans 12 residues. CDR3 nucleotide sequence: TGTGCCAGCAGCCCCCGGGGGACTGAAGCTTTCTTT. Translation gives CASSPRGTEAFF.

This clone was seen a handful of times. V gene TRBV29-1 combines with J gene TRBJ2-5; D unresolved. The V end was cut by 7 bases, the J end by 3 bases, with 6 bases between. CDR1 SQVTM and CDR2 ANQGSEA come from the germline V gene. The CDR3 extends over 10 amino acids. For the CDR3, the DNA is TGCAGCGGTGGAGAAGAGACCCAGTACTTC. This encodes CSGGEETQYF. Variable domain in full (rest from reference TRBV29-1 and TRBJ2-5): SAVISQKPSRDICQRGTSLTIQCQVDSQVTMMFWYRQQPGQSLTLIATANQGSEATYESGFVIDKFPISRPNLTFSTLTVSNMSPEDSSIYLCSGGEETQYFGPGTRLLVL.

The rearrangement uses TRBV4-2 and TRBJ1-6, with D possibly being TRBD1 (5 bases). The germline CDR1 and CDR2 sequences are LGHNA and YNFKEQ. This CDR3 comprises 16 residues. The ends were cut back, 0 bases at V and 0 bases at J, with 6 bases in the middle. CDR3 sequence (DNA): TGTGCCAGCAGCCAAGAGGGGGGCTCCTATAATTCACCCCTCCACTTT. Translation gives CASSQEGGSYNSPLHF.

A single count supports this clone. The DNA for the CDR3 is TGTGCCAGCACTCACTATACAGGAAGGAACACCATATATTTT. Encoded protein: CASTHYTGRNTIYF. The V and J genes are TRBV6-5 and TRBJ1-3, with D maybe TRBD1 (5 bases). The CDR3 has 14 residues. Trimming removed 7 bases from V and 7 bases from J, with 17 bases in between. Germline loops: CDR1 MNHEY, CDR2 SVGAGI.

This chain uses TRBV5-4 with TRBJ2-2, with 9 nucleotides matching TRBD1. This CDR3 has 16 amino acids. The germline CDR1 and CDR2 sequences are SGHNT and YYREEE (reference sequence). The J segment lost 6 bases and the V segment lost 4 bases, leaving 10 bases of the junction unmatched. Here the CDR3 reads CASSGGQGTYPGELFF. As DNA, the CDR3 is TGTGCCAGCAGCGGAGGACAGGGGACCTATCCCGGGGAGCTGTTTTTT.

This sequence joins TRBV11-1 and TRBJ2-7, with D maybe TRBD1 (5 bases). This CDR3 spans 15 amino acids. CDR1 is SGHAT, CDR2 FQDESV, per germline (reference sequence). Trimming pared 1 base from V and 1 base from J, leaving 11 bases between. The CDR3 reads CASSLDLDKSYEQYF. CDR3 coding DNA: TGTGCCAGCAGCTTAGATTTGGACAAATCCTACGAGCAGTACTTC. Together with reference TRBV11-1 and TRBJ2-7, the CDR3 gives the full variable domain: EAEVAQSPRYKITEKSQAVAFWCDPISGHATLYWYRQILGQGPELLVQFQDESVVDDSQLPKDRFSAERLKGVDSTLKIQPAELGDSAMYLCASSLDLDKSYEQYFGPGTRLTVT.

V and J are TRBV9 and TRBJ2-7, with 10 bases fitting TRBD1. The length of the CDR3 is 14 residues. Germline CDR1 SGDLS, CDR2 YYNGEE. Losses at the gene ends were 4 bases for V and 5 bases for J; bases not matched to a gene: 6. Here the CDR3 reads CASSLGTGVHEQYF. The CDR3 DNA follows: TGTGCCAGCAGCCTCGGGACAGGGGTCCACGAGCAGTACTTC.

J is TRBJ1-1 and V is TRBV12-3 or TRBV12-4; D not certain. Trimming left V 2 bases short and J 2 bases short, with 6 bases between. This CDR3 region has 13 residues. CDR3 protein: CASSLLLNTEAFF. The CDR3 DNA is TGTGCCAGCAGTTTACTCCTAAACACTGAAGCTTTCTTT.

The gene calls are TRBV4-1 and TRBJ1-6; 8 bases line up with TRBD1. This CDR3 spans 14 amino acids. Germline trimming cut 1 base from V and 10 bases from J; bases unmatched to any gene: 3. CDR1 and CDR2 (germline): MGHRA, YSYEKL. The CDR3 region has the DNA TGCGCCAGCAGCCAAGGACAGGGGCCCTCACCCCTCCACTTT. Translated, it gives CASSQGQGPSPLHF.

The chain is built from TRBV5-1 and TRBJ2-5; D gene unclear. This CDR3 region has 13 residues. V was shortened by 0 bases and J by 5 bases, with 8 bases between the two germline ends. Looked up from germline, CDR1 is SGHRS and CDR2 is YFSETQ. The CDR3, as DNA: TGCGCCAGCAGCTTGGCCGCCAGGGAGACCCAGTACTTC. The encoded protein is CASSLAARETQYF.

The chain carries TRBV5-1 and TRBJ2-1, with D possibly TRBD1 on 6 matching bases. The CDR3 consists of 12 residues. V gave up 4 bases and J gave up 6 bases, with 8 bases separating them. Germline assignment: CDR1 SGHRS and CDR2 YFSETQ. CDR3 bases: TGCGCCAGCAGCATACAGGGCAATGAGCAGTTCTTC. Its translation: CASSIQGNEQFF.

V usage is TRBV5-6 and J usage is TRBJ2-3; D perhaps matches TRBD2 (9 bases). The ends were cut back, 2 bases at V and 2 bases at J, with 24 bases in the middle. Germline-derived CDR1 and CDR2 are SGHDT and YYEEEE. CDR3 length: 19 residues. This CDR3 reads CASSLALAGNRGNTDTQYF. The CDR3 DNA reads TGTGCCAGCAGCTTAGCACTAGCGGGTAACAGGGGGAACACAGATACGCAGTATTTT.

This clone was picked up one time. The chain recombines TRBV20-1 with TRBJ2-3; D gene uncertain. CDR3 length equals 10 residues. The V gene's germline CDR1 is DFQATT and CDR2 SNEGSKA (reference sequence). CDR3 sequence: CSPVADTQYF. DNA of the CDR3: TGCAGCCCCGTTGCAGATACGCAGTATTTT.

The rearrangement uses TRBV30 and TRBJ1-2; D gene unclear. The germline V and J ends were trimmed by 2 bases and 8 bases, with 12 bases remaining between them. The germline gives CDR1 GTSNPN, CDR2 SVGIG (reference sequence). The CDR3 runs to 12 residues. In DNA, the CDR3 is TGTGCCTGGAGTTCCGGGAATGCGGGCTACACCTTC. Its protein is CAWSSGNAGYTF.

V usage is TRBV7-9 and J usage is TRBJ2-7; perhaps TRBD1 as D (5 bases). V lost 4 bases and J lost 3, with 10 bases in between. This CDR3 is built from 13 residues. Germline V gives CDR1 SEHNR, CDR2 FQNEAQ (reference sequence). CDR3 DNA sequence: TGTGCCAGCAGCTCGACAGAGAGCTACGAGCAGTACTTC. Protein sequence: CASSSTESYEQYF.

The chain joins TRBV5-1 to TRBJ1-2, with a possible D match to TRBD1 (5 bases). V lost 1 base to trimming and J lost 4 bases, with 14 bases between them. The CDR3 is 15 residues long. Germline V gene lookup returns CDR1 SGHRS and CDR2 YFSETQ. This CDR3 is CASSLTGPEIYGYTF. DNA of the CDR3: TGCGCCAGCAGCTTGACAGGTCCCGAAATCTATGGCTACACCTTC.